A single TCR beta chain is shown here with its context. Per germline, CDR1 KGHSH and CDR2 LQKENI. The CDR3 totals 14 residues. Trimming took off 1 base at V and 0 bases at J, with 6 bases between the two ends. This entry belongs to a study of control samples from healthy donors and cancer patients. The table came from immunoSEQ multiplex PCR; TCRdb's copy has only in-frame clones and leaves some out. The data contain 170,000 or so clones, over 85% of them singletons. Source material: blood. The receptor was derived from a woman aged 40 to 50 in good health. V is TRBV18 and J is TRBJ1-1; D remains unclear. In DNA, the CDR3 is TGTGCCAGCTCACCACAGGGTTTGAACACTGAAGCTTTCTTT. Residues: CASSPQGLNTEAFF.